A single sample is the source of the 15 T cell receptor beta chains below, sequenced in a study of T cells in Graves' hyperthyroidism and ophthalmopathy. TCR beta CDR3 sequences were amplified from RNA transcripts. First-round RT-PCR with HTBI primers amplified the TCR CDR3 region. Each CDR3 protein is one row after TCRdb ran MiXCR on the multiplex PCR reads. The sample has approximately 300,000 distinct CDR3 sequences; over 15% are singletons. Sequencing input: blood. The origin of the receptors is a woman aged 55-75 years with Graves' ophthalmopathy.

This clonotype appeared a few times. The rearrangement uses TRBV20-1 and TRBJ2-4, with 8 bases lining up with TRBD2. The CDR3 extends over 14 amino acids. Trimming took 3 bases from V and 1 from J; bases not matched to a gene: 2. Germline CDR1 and CDR2: DFQATT and SNEGSKA (reference sequence). CDR3 in DNA: TGCAGTGCTAGCGGGGGGGGGGCCAAAAACATTCAGTACTTC. Its protein is CSASGGGAKNIQYF.

The sample holds many counts of this clonotype. This chain connects TRBV7-2 to TRBJ2-1; 7 nucleotides align to TRBD2. CDR1 is SGHTA and CDR2 is FQGNSA in the germline V gene. V was pared by 5 bases and J by 6 bases, with 10 bases of the junction left unmatched. The CDR3 loop spans 15 amino acids. In nucleotides, the CDR3 is TGTGCCAGCAGCCCACGGGCTGGGGGGGTCAATGAGCAGTTCTTC. Residues: CASSPRAGGVNEQFF.

This clonotype showed up many times. V usage is TRBV20-1 and J usage is TRBJ1-2, with D maybe TRBD1 (5 bases). Germline CDR1 reads DFQATT; CDR2 reads SNEGSKA (reference sequence). Trimming removed 2 bases at V and 1 base at J, with 8 bases between. The CDR3 sequence is 13 residues long. The chain's CDR3 is CSARRDGNYGYTF. CDR3 coding DNA: TGCAGTGCTAGACGGGACGGTAACTATGGCTACACCTTC.

This clonotype has ten or more counts. The rearrangement links TRBV20-1 to TRBJ2-3; TRBD1 aligns across 8 bases. This CDR3 spans 14 amino acids. Germline CDR1 is DFQATT and CDR2 is SNEGSKA (reference sequence). Trimming removed 6 bases from V and 7 bases from J; junction bases left unmatched: 12. CDR3 loop: CSAPWDRPTNTQYF. In DNA form, the CDR3 reads TGCAGTGCACCATGGGACAGGCCCACCAATACGCAGTATTTT.

This clonotype was detected many times. The chain's CDR3 is CAISAGTAGTDTQYF. The CDR3 DNA reads as TGTGCCATCAGTGCAGGGACAGCTGGGACAGATACGCAGTATTTT. The chain has TRBV10-3 and TRBJ2-3, with 7 bases fitting TRBD1. This CDR3 spans 15 amino acids. V lost 4 bases to trimming and J lost 3 bases; unmatched junction nucleotides: 7. CDR1 and CDR2 from the germline V gene are ENHRY and SYGVKD.

The chain carries TRBV19 and TRBJ1-2; 9 bases match TRBD1. J was trimmed by 4 bases and V by 3 bases; bases with no gene match: 12. In germline, CDR1 is LNHDA, CDR2 SQIVND (reference sequence). The CDR3 runs to 17 residues. CDR3 sequence reads: CASSIGTGGNRIYGYTF. DNA of the CDR3: TGTGCCAGTAGTATTGGCACAGGGGGCAACCGCATCTATGGCTACACCTTC.

This clonotype was seen ten or more times. The chain carries TRBV7-9 and TRBJ2-7, with 13 positions matching TRBD2. Germline CDR1 reads SEHNR; CDR2 reads FQNEAQ (reference sequence). Trimming removed 4 bases from V and 7 bases from J; junction bases left unmatched: 7. The CDR3 extends over 15 amino acids. CDR3 loop: CASSYGLAGVGEQYF. The DNA for the CDR3 is TGTGCCAGCAGCTATGGACTAGCGGGAGTGGGGGAGCAGTACTTC.

In this sample, this clonotype turned up many times. The rearrangement uses TRBV11-3 and TRBJ1-5; tentative D call: TRBD1 (6 bases). V was cut by 5 bases and J by 0 bases, with 17 bases left in between. The CDR3 runs to 17 residues. Germline V CDR1 and CDR2: SGHNT, YENEEA. CDR3 nucleotide sequence: TGTGCCAGCAGCCAACGGAGGACAGTCTATAGCAATCAGCCCCAGCATTTT. Amino acids: CASSQRRTVYSNQPQHF.

The V and J genes are TRBV18 and TRBJ1-1; TRBD1 agrees at 10 bases. Germline V gives CDR1 KGHSH, CDR2 LQKENI. V lost 2 bases, J lost 5 bases, and 8 bases stayed unmatched. The CDR3 is 16 residues long. The CDR3: CASSPSKWGQGTEAFF. CDR3 sequence (DNA): TGTGCCAGCTCACCAAGTAAATGGGGACAGGGGACTGAAGCTTTCTTT.

This clonotype was observed a handful of times. The chain couples TRBV12-3 or TRBV12-4 to TRBJ1-3; maybe TRBD1 (5 bases). There are 13 residues in the CDR3. V dropped 5 bases and J dropped 4 bases, with 9 bases sitting between them. The CDR3 loop reads CASSRDAGNTIYF. As DNA, the CDR3 is TGTGCCAGCAGTCGGGACGCGGGAAACACCATATATTTT.

The table lists this clonotype with many counts. The V call is TRBV30, the J call TRBJ2-4; the match to TRBD1 covers 8 bases. This CDR3 spans 15 amino acids. The germline V gene encodes CDR1 GTSNPN and CDR2 SVGIG (reference sequence). V was pared by 3 bases and J by 8 bases, with 12 bases of the junction left unmatched. The CDR3 reads CAWRVGGQGGDIQYF. As DNA, the CDR3 is TGTGCCTGGAGGGTCGGCGGACAGGGCGGGGACATTCAGTACTTC.

Regarding this clonotype: An end of the junction differs from the germline gene, which may be a read error. The CDR3 region is CASSPRELKYNEQFF. The CDR3 nucleotides read TGTGCCAGCAGCCCTCGGGAGTTGAAGTACAATGAGCAGTTCTTC. The gene calls are TRBV5-1 and TRBJ2-1, with a weak D call TRBD2 (6 bases). The CDR3 extends over 15 amino acids. From germline, CDR1 is SGHRS and CDR2 YFSETQ.

There are many counts of this clonotype. The rearrangement uses TRBV2 and TRBJ2-5; D is uncertain. The CDR3 totals 12 residues. V was clipped by 5 bases and J by 2 bases, with 6 bases between them. The germline V gene encodes CDR1 SNHLY and CDR2 FYNNEI. CDR3 sequence (DNA): TGTGCCAGCAGTTATGAACAAGAGACCCAGTACTTC. Protein product: CASSYEQETQYF.

This clonotype was seen many times. The chain employs TRBV6-2 or TRBV6-3 and TRBJ2-1, with 8 bases fitting TRBD2. V lost 8 bases to trimming and J lost 2 bases; unmatched junction nucleotides: 8. The CDR3 extends over 15 amino acids. Germline loops: CDR1 MNHEY, CDR2 SVGEGT. The CDR3 DNA sequence: TGTGCCAGCGCCGGGGGGACTAGAGCCTACAATGAGCAGTTCTTC. Translation: CASAGGTRAYNEQFF.

The genes are TRBV7-9 and TRBJ1-6; TRBD1 is a possible D gene (5 bases). Trimming cost V 5 bases and J 5 bases, with 19 bases left between them. CDR3 size: 17 residues. Germline CDR1 and CDR2: SEHNR and FQNEAQ (reference sequence). The CDR3 region is CASSADSYSKDNSPLHF. Written as DNA, the CDR3 is TGTGCCAGCAGCGCCGACAGCTACTCTAAAGATAATTCACCCCTCCACTTT.